The clone carrying this T cell receptor (beta chain) was seen more than once but under ten times. The target antigen is unknown. This CDR3 region has 13 residues. The junction had 4 bases not matched to a gene; V was cut back by 4 bases and J by 8 bases. Germline-derived CDR1 and CDR2 are LNHDA and SQIVND (reference sequence). Clones were sequenced by immunoSEQ multiplex PCR, and TCRdb holds only the in-frame ones, with some missing. The sample yields 350,000 to 400,000 clones, roughly nine tenths seen once. The treatment: roughly 20 received Ad26.COV2.S at low or high dose, single or two shots; about 5 received placebo; per-sample allocation not given. Sampling occurred on day 63 after the first vaccine or placebo injection. Whoever gave the sample was an adult aged 18-55 years in Boston. These data belong to a study of Ad26.COV2.S vaccination and SARS-CoV-2 variants. General study points: Vaccine recipients surpassed placebo recipients in spike-specific TCR breadth. Comparable non-spike TCR breadth was observed in vaccine and placebo recipients.

The sequences come from peripheral blood, collected in a trial of Ad26.COV2.S vaccine versus placebo. The V call is TRBV19, the J call TRBJ1-4; 7 bases agree with TRBD1. The sequence derives from a person between 18 and 59 years old who received the Ad26.COV2.S COVID-19 vaccine or a placebo. The CDR3 DNA is TGTGCCAGTAGTAACGGACAGGCCGAAAAACTGTTTTTT. Amino acid sequence: CASSNGQAEKLFF.